Shown below are 19 T cell receptor beta chains from a single sample sequenced in a study of CD8+CD57+ T cells in acquired aplastic anemia. TCR beta VDJ and CDR3 profiles were obtained from a genomic DNA template. Via MiXCR, TCRdb re-called the reads, giving one row per CDR3 protein. Of under 200,000 distinct CDR3 sequences listed, roughly 63% are singletons. The sequenced material came from sorted CD4+, CD8+, or CD8+CD57+ T cells (not recorded which) from PBMCs. The receptors originated from a human donor in good health.

The rearrangement uses TRBV12-3 or TRBV12-4 and TRBJ2-1, with D perhaps matching TRBD2 (6 bases). There are 12 residues in the CDR3. The V end lost 6 bases, the J end lost 10 bases, and 13 bases lay between the germline ends. CDR3 residues: CASRGGPGEQFF. CDR3 in DNA: TGTGCCAGCAGGGGGGGTCCCGGGGAGCAGTTCTTC.

This clonotype was seen many times. The chain has TRBV6-6 and TRBJ2-7; 10 bases are a match to TRBD2. Germline V gene data show CDR1 as MNHNY and CDR2 as SVGAGI (reference sequence). The trim removed 2 bases at V and 7 bases at J, leaving 8 bases unmatched. This CDR3 spans 15 amino acids. The CDR3 sequence is CASSYGSGRACEQYF. The CDR3 DNA sequence: TGTGCCAGCAGTTACGGAAGCGGGAGGGCCTGTGAGCAGTACTTC.

Points on this clonotype: A much larger clone differs from this one at a single base, so this may be a read error. V is TRBV6-1 and J is TRBJ1-1; no definite D call. Germline V lookup: CDR1 MNHNS, CDR2 SASEGT. V was clipped by 6 bases and J by 10 bases, with 21 bases between them. This CDR3 contains 14 residues. In DNA form, the CDR3 reads TGTGCCAGCAGCCAAGGTCAGCGACTAGCAGGAGCTTTCTTT. This encodes CASSQGQRLAGAFF.

This clonotype was seen once. The chain uses TRBV4-1 and TRBJ2-7; 11 bases are a match to TRBD2. The germline V gene encodes CDR1 MGHRA and CDR2 YSYEKL. CDR3 length: 15 residues. The V and J ends lost 1 base and 4 bases, in that order; junction bases with no gene match: 3. The CDR3 is CASSQATSGSYEQYF. CDR3 bases: TGCGCCAGCAGCCAAGCTACTAGCGGGAGTTACGAGCAGTACTTC.

The rearrangement links TRBV10-1 to TRBJ2-7; D may be TRBD2 (5 bases). Germline lookup yields CDR1 WNHNN and CDR2 SYGVQD (reference sequence). This CDR3 spans 15 amino acids. With 7 bases removed from V and 1 base from J, the gap between germline ends came to 17 bases. CDR3 in amino acids: CASTIWRVGSYEQYF. CDR3 nucleotide sequence: TGCGCCAGCACGATATGGCGGGTGGGGTCCTACGAGCAGTACTTC.

The CDR3, as DNA: TGTGCCAGCACACAGGGTTTTGGCAATCAGCCCCAGCATTTT. Residues: CASTQGFGNQPQHF. V gene TRBV19 combines with J gene TRBJ1-5; D is perhaps TRBD1 (6 bases). The CDR3 covers 14 residues. Germline-derived CDR1 and CDR2 are LNHDA and SQIVND (reference sequence). The V gene lost 9 bases and the J gene lost 2 bases, with 14 bases spanning the gap. The full variable domain, with the rest looked up from reference TRBV19 and TRBJ1-5, is DGGITQSPKYLFRKEGQNVTLSCEQNLNHDAMYWYRQDPGQGLRLIYYSQIVNDFQKGDIAEGYSVSREKKESFPLTVTSAQKNPTAFYLCASTQGFGNQPQHFGDGTRLSIL.

The chain recombines TRBV7-3 with TRBJ2-3; tentative D call: TRBD2 (6 bases). Trimming removed 0 bases from V and 7 bases from J, with 11 bases in between. Germline CDR1 reads SGHTA; CDR2 reads FQGTGA. This CDR3 has 14 amino acids. The chain's CDR3 is CASSLTSSDHTQYF. The DNA of the CDR3 is TGTGCCAGCAGCTTAACTTCTAGCGACCATACGCAGTATTTT.

The chain couples TRBV7-9 to TRBJ2-7, with TRBD2 matching 11 bases. In germline, CDR1 is SEHNR, CDR2 FQNEAQ (reference sequence). The ends lost 5 bases at V and 0 bases at J; junction bases unmatched: 6. The CDR3 sequence is 16 residues long. In DNA, the CDR3 is TGTGCCAGCAGCCCATTAGCGGGGGGGAGCTCCTACGAGCAGTACTTC. Its translation is CASSPLAGGSSYEQYF.

This chain links TRBV9 with TRBJ2-7; D gene uncertain. Germline CDR1 reads SGDLS; CDR2 reads YYNGEE. The CDR3 runs to 13 residues. V lost 4 bases and J lost 7, with 15 bases in between. This chain's CDR3 is CASSQDRWGEQYF. The CDR3 DNA follows: TGTGCCAGCAGCCAAGATCGGTGGGGTGAGCAGTACTTC.

The sample holds a few counts of this clonotype. This chain connects TRBV25-1 to TRBJ1-2, with 8 positions matching TRBD1. The germline gives CDR1 MGHDK, CDR2 SYGVNS. V dropped 1 base and J dropped 6; count of bases not matched to a gene: 7. The CDR3 has 15 amino acids. For the CDR3, the DNA is TGTGCCAGCAGTGAATTCGGCAGGGGGCGTCATGGCTACACCTTC. Amino acids: CASSEFGRGRHGYTF.

This clonotype was seen repeatedly, ten times or more. This chain connects TRBV6-6 to TRBJ2-3, with 8 bases fitting TRBD2. This CDR3 is 15 amino acids long. CDR1 is MNHNY and CDR2 is SVGAGI in the germline V gene (reference sequence). After removal of 4 bases from V and 0 bases from J, the junction contained 3 bases not matched to a gene. The DNA of the CDR3 is TGTGCCAGCAGTTTCCTAGCGGGTAGCACAGATACGCAGTATTTT. This sequence encodes CASSFLAGSTDTQYF.

In this sample, this clonotype turned up many times. The chain joins TRBV5-8 to TRBJ1-5; weak D call: TRBD1 (5 bases). Germline V lookup: CDR1 SGHTS, CDR2 YDEGEE. V was cut by 2 bases and J by 0 bases, with 18 bases left in between. CDR3 size: 18 residues. The CDR3 protein is CASSFLDSNDYSNQPQHF. The CDR3 nucleotides are TGTGCCAGCAGCTTCCTCGACAGTAACGATTATAGCAATCAGCCCCAGCATTTT.

The chain has TRBV7-6 and TRBJ2-7; tentatively, D is TRBD2 (6 bases). This CDR3 comprises 14 residues. V lost 4 bases to trimming and J lost 6 bases, with 16 bases between them. From germline, CDR1 is SGHVS and CDR2 FNYEAQ. The CDR3 sequence is CASSSDGSFCEQYF. The CDR3 DNA follows: TGTGCCAGCAGCTCAGACGGGAGTTTTTGCGAGCAGTACTTC.

The chain is built from TRBV11-2 and TRBJ2-1; D is possibly TRBD2 (5 bases). The germline V gene encodes CDR1 SGHAT and CDR2 FQNNGV. The CDR3 sequence is 14 residues long. V lost 1 base to trimming and J lost 9 bases, with 13 bases between them. The CDR3 DNA reads TGTGCCAGCAGCTTAGTCCCGGGGTCGGTTGAGCAGTTCTTC. This sequence encodes CASSLVPGSVEQFF.

This clonotype was counted ten times or more. The gene calls are TRBV5-1 and TRBJ2-2; the D gene is possibly TRBD2 (7 bases). The CDR3 spans 17 residues. The V end lost 1 base, the J end lost 5 bases, and 18 bases lay between the germline ends. CDR1 is SGHRS, CDR2 YFSETQ, per germline. The DNA for the CDR3 is TGCGCCAGCAGCTTGTGGCCCCATGGGGGGGCGACCGGGGAGCTGTTTTTT. This encodes CASSLWPHGGATGELFF.

About this clonotype itself: The junction departs from the called germline gene at one end, perhaps through a read error. The chain employs TRBV5-1 and TRBJ2-5; 10 nucleotides agree with TRBD1. CDR3 length: 11 amino acids. Germline CDR1 SGHRS, CDR2 YFSETQ. The CDR3, as DNA: TGCGCCAGCAGCCCGGGGACAGGGGAGTTCTTC. Protein product: CASSPGTGEFF.

This chain uses TRBV5-1 with TRBJ2-3; 11 bases agree with TRBD2. CDR1 SGHRS and CDR2 YFSETQ come from the germline V gene. The CDR3 is 16 residues long. With 3 bases clipped from V and 3 bases from J, the junction kept 6 bases outside the gene matches. CDR3 residues: CASSYRLAGSTDTQYF. The CDR3 nucleotides are TGCGCCAGCAGCTATCGACTAGCGGGGAGTACAGATACGCAGTATTTT. Filled out from reference TRBV5-1 and TRBJ2-3, the complete variable domain reads KAGVTQTPRYLIKTRGQQVTLSCSPISGHRSVSWYQQTPGQGLQFLFEYFSETQRNKGNFPGRFSGRQFSNSRSEMNVSTLELGDSALYLCASSYRLAGSTDTQYFGPGTRLTVL.

This clonotype appeared a few times. V gene TRBV2 combines with J gene TRBJ2-7; 10 bases line up with TRBD2. Germline V gives CDR1 SNHLY, CDR2 FYNNEI. The CDR3 consists of 15 residues. Trimming took 8 bases from V and 4 from J; bases not matched to a gene: 11. The CDR3, as DNA: TGTGCCAGCCACGAAGGGTTAGCGGGAGGATACGAGCAGTACTTC. Translated: CASHEGLAGGYEQYF.

This clonotype appeared many times. The CDR3 bases are TGTGCCAGCAGCTTATTGTCGGGAGTCGCAGATACGCAGTATTTT. Translated, it gives CASSLLSGVADTQYF. This chain joins TRBV11-1 and TRBJ2-3; D may be TRBD2 (6 bases). This CDR3 is 15 amino acids long. Germline CDR1 and CDR2: SGHAT and FQDESV (reference sequence). V lost 2 bases and J lost 4, with 13 bases in between.